This T cell receptor (beta chain) comes out of a study of T cell changes during pregnancy in multiple sclerosis. Profiled with immunoSEQ multiplex PCR; TCRdb holds only in-frame clones, not every one. The sample yields some 22,000 clones, roughly 87% seen once. This clone showed up just a few times. This receptor was taken from a female donor with multiple sclerosis, enrolled in a pregnancy study. The sample in question was CD8+ T cells from peripheral blood mononuclear cells, obtained after pregnancy.

The CDR3 DNA reads as TGTGCCAGCAGTTTTGGGCAGGGGCATGACGAGCAGTACTTC. The encoded protein is CASSFGQGHDEQYF. V usage is TRBV28 and J usage is TRBJ2-7; a possible D gene is TRBD1 (6 bases). V shed 3 bases and J shed 5 bases, with 14 bases lying between them. The CDR3 has 14 amino acids. Looked up from germline, CDR1 is MDHEN and CDR2 is SYDVKM.